This entry is about one T cell receptor (beta chain). Antigen: not known. This specimen belongs to a study of T cell responses to AZD1222 COVID-19 vaccine. Points from the study as a whole: Receipt of two AZD1222 doses was followed by a rise in Spike-specific TCR breadth and depth. In the spike-specific TCR repertoire, nearly half reportedly target unmutated variant regions.

Clones were sequenced by immunoSEQ multiplex PCR, and TCRdb holds only the in-frame ones, with some missing. The repertoire has 200,000 to 250,000 clones, roughly 94% of them found once; the top ten carry around 1.7%. The sample here was peripheral blood, taken 28 days after the second dose of the MenACWY control vaccine. This clonotype was obtained from an adult who received the MenACWY meningococcal vaccine as a control.

The chain's CDR3 is CASSRPGQNYGYTF. The CDR3 DNA sequence: TGTGCCAGCAGCCGGCCGGGACAGAACTATGGCTACACCTTC. V gene TRBV6-5 combines with J gene TRBJ1-2; TRBD1 matches 7 bases. CDR1 is MNHEY, CDR2 SVGAGI, per germline. The V segment lost 6 bases and the J segment 2 bases; nucleotides outside the gene matches: 6. The CDR3 runs to 14 residues.